This TCR beta chain was recorded in a study of T cells in Graves' hyperthyroidism and ophthalmopathy. Study at large: The blood sample was taken at first diagnosis, before treatment began.

The investigators amplified TCR beta CDR3 regions from RNA transcripts. First-round RT-PCR of the TCR CDR3 relied on the HTBI primer set. TCRdb re-derived calls from the multiplex PCR reads in MiXCR, one entry per CDR3 protein. The sample holds approximately 740,000 distinct CDR3 sequences; around 15% are singletons and the top ten take roughly 10%. Per germline, CDR1 LGHNA and CDR2 YSLEER. The CDR3 extends over 17 amino acids. Whole-study results and caveats: Stable hyperthyroidism and ophthalmopathy were separated using 13 V-J signatures.

Newly diagnosed hyperthyroidism, duration under 2 months, in patients aged 18 to 65. The authors took PBMCs from roughly 10 ml fresh peripheral blood. Note on this clonotype: Its matching antigen is unknown. Germline is not matched at one junction end, which may reflect a read error.

The sequenced sample was blood. The receptor was derived from a woman between 18 and 30 years old with Graves' hyperthyroidism. V is TRBV4-3 and J is TRBJ2-7; a possible D gene is TRBD2 (6 bases). The CDR3 nucleotides are TGCACCAGCAGCCAACGTTACACACTAGCTAGAAGGGACGAGCAGTACTTC. Translated: CTSSQRYTLARRDEQYF.